This TCR beta chain was observed in a study of T-cell reconstitution after alpha-beta-depleted transplantation in children. Study-wide points: Most T-cell counts and diversity one year after the transplant came from T cells that were newly produced. Recipient T cells and thymic progenitors that survived gave rise to the high TCRbeta diversity observed at day 60 in some patients.

J was trimmed by 6 bases and V by 0 bases; bases with no gene match: 9. CDR3 length: 16 residues. Germline CDR1 SGHKS, CDR2 YYEKEE (reference sequence). Preparation of the TCRbeta library was carried out with unique molecular identifiers. TCRdb ran MiXCR on the PCR reads and lists one entry per CDR3 protein. This sample has 450,000 to 600,000 distinct CDR3 sequences; about an eighth occur once, and the top ten carry 2% to 2.5%. This clonotype was observed many times. What it binds is unknown. The sample consisted of PBMCs, mostly from graft donor cells, taken 360 days after TCRalphabeta/CD19-depleted stem cell transplant. The clonotype originates from a male patient under 18 who had a stem cell transplant for acute myeloid leukemia, so the T cells may come from the graft donor. The V and J genes are TRBV5-5 and TRBJ2-1; 7 bases match TRBD2. DNA for the CDR3: TGTGCCAGCAGCTTGGGGTGGAGCGGGACGGGCAATGAGCAGTTCTTC. This translates into CASSLGWSGTGNEQFF.